Listed here are 5 T cell receptor beta chains from one sample, sequenced in a study of identical twins. TCRdb redid the calling of the 5' RACE reads with MiXCR, one entry per CDR3 protein. The repertoire holds about 220,000 distinct CDR3 sequences, with approximately 8.3% as singletons. A further study also used this sample, focusing on yellow fever vaccine responses in identical twins.

Source material: memory (CD45RO+) T cells sorted from blood. The source of these receptors is a woman younger than 35 in good health.

The J gene is TRBJ1-6, the V gene TRBV9, with D perhaps matching TRBD1 (5 bases). The V end lost 0 bases, the J end lost 8 bases, and 12 bases lay between the germline ends. The CDR3 spans 15 residues. Germline V lookup: CDR1 SGDLS, CDR2 YYNGEE. CDR3 in amino acids: CASSVATGRDSPLHF. DNA for the CDR3: TGTGCCAGCAGCGTAGCTACGGGCAGGGATTCACCCCTCCACTTT.

Many counts were recorded for this clonotype. The V gene is TRBV9, the J gene TRBJ2-1; 10 nucleotides agree with TRBD2. The CDR3 totals 16 residues. Looked up from germline, CDR1 is SGDLS and CDR2 is YYNGEE. Trimming removed 1 base from V and 4 bases from J; junction bases left unmatched: 5. The CDR3 DNA reads TGTGCCAGCAGCGTAACTTGGACTAGCGGATACAATGAGCAGTTCTTC. Protein sequence: CASSVTWTSGYNEQFF.

Only a few counts were recorded for this clonotype. The genes are TRBV12-5 and TRBJ1-1; 7 bases are a match to TRBD1. The CDR3 is made up of 16 amino acids. V shed 6 bases, J shed 1 base, and the junction held 11 bases outside the gene matches. Germline V CDR1 and CDR2: LGHNT, FRNRAP. The CDR3 sequence is CASGFTGAGSNTEAFF. CDR3 DNA sequence: TGTGCTAGTGGGTTTACAGGGGCTGGGTCGAACACTGAAGCTTTCTTT.

This clonotype was observed a few times. The chain's CDR3 is CASSSAGGRSYEQYF. DNA for the CDR3: TGTGCCAGCAGTTCAGCGGGGGGGCGGTCCTACGAGCAGTACTTC. The chain combines TRBV6-5 with TRBJ2-7, with 10 bases lining up with TRBD2. V was clipped by 4 bases and J by 1 base; unmatched bases: 4. The CDR3 totals 15 residues. Germline CDR1 is MNHEY and CDR2 is SVGAGI.

This clonotype was seen only a few times. V is TRBV16 and J is TRBJ2-3; 11 nucleotides agree with TRBD2. The CDR3 has 19 residues. The V gene end was trimmed by 0 bases and the J gene end by 0 bases; junction bases not matched to a gene: 8. Germline V gives CDR1 KGHSY, CDR2 FQNENV. CDR3 residues: CASSQSRLAGGTSTDTQYF. The CDR3 DNA sequence: TGTGCCAGCAGCCAATCGAGGCTAGCGGGAGGTACTAGCACAGATACGCAGTATTTT.